Below, one TCR beta chain is given with its context. What it binds is not known. Profiled with immunoSEQ multiplex PCR; TCRdb holds only in-frame clones, not every one. Of about 1,500 clones listed, roughly 65% are singletons. The sample belongs to a study of T cells in tumors after PD-1 blockade. Turning to the study itself: Excluded were patients with checkpoint blockade, immunosuppressants, or radiotherapy or other anti-cancer therapy within 4 weeks. A subset received ongoing vismodegib 150 mg daily alongside anti-PD-1 therapy.

Study results and caveats: Clonal replacement, not reinvigoration, is suggested for expanded exhausted CD8+ clones after therapy.

V dropped 4 bases and J dropped 5; count of bases not matched to a gene: 5. The CDR3 extends over 14 amino acids. Per the germline V gene, CDR1 is SGHNT and CDR2 is YYREEE (reference sequence). The sequencing here drew on tumor tissue, taken before anti-PD-1 treatment. The chain employs TRBV5-4 and TRBJ1-1, with TRBD1 matching 10 bases. The sequence was collected from a human donor with basal cell carcinoma. The CDR3 coding sequence is TGTGCCAGCAGCCTCGACAGGGGGCGGACTGAAGCTTTCTTT. Protein product: CASSLDRGRTEAFF.